Below, 29 T cell receptor beta chains from the same sample are listed, as sequenced in a study of T cell repertoires in cytomegalovirus infection. Using its own MiXCR run on the reads, TCRdb lists one record per CDR3 protein. The table includes over 100,000 distinct CDR3 sequences, 25% to 30% detected once. Which antigens these TCRs recognize remains unknown. The specimen was CD8+ T cells from cultured PBMCs, collected from culture after CMV antigen stimulation. Every receptor here comes from a human donor in good health (CMV status not recorded). Some clones in this sample may be carry-over from other donors' samples.

The rearrangement links TRBV15 to TRBJ1-6; tentatively, D is TRBD1 (6 bases). The CDR3 has 16 amino acids. Germline V gene lookup returns CDR1 LNHNV and CDR2 YYDKDF (reference sequence). V lost 2 bases to trimming and J lost 9 bases, with 17 bases between them. CDR3: CATSRRPGGGGSPLHF. DNA for the CDR3: TGTGCCACCAGCAGACGCCCGGGGGGAGGGGGTTCACCCCTCCACTTT.

This clonotype was found a few times. The CDR3 DNA follows: TGTGCCAGCAGCTTTGCGGAGGAAACTGAAGCTTTCTTT. Translating it yields CASSFAEETEAFF. The V call is TRBV13, the J call TRBJ1-1, with unresolved D. In germline, CDR1 is PRHDT, CDR2 FYEKMQ (reference sequence). The CDR3 loop spans 13 amino acids. The germline V and J ends were trimmed by 3 bases and 5 bases, with 10 bases remaining between them.

Many counts were recorded for this clonotype. The chain uses TRBV7-2 and TRBJ2-3, with D maybe TRBD2 (5 bases). Germline V gene lookup returns CDR1 SGHTA and CDR2 FQGNSA. The CDR3 sequence is 15 residues long. V was pared by 0 bases and J by 2 bases, with 9 bases between. The CDR3 is CASSLAGGFTDTQYF. For the CDR3, the DNA is TGTGCCAGCAGCTTAGCGGGCGGGTTCACAGATACGCAGTATTTT.

This chain joins TRBV29-1 and TRBJ2-3; D is perhaps TRBD1 (6 bases). The CDR3 loop spans 14 amino acids. Germline V gene data show CDR1 as SQVTM and CDR2 as ANQGSEA. Trimming pared 7 bases from V and 2 bases from J, leaving 16 bases between. CDR3 protein: CSAFKRDTTDTQYF. Here the CDR3 DNA reads TGCAGCGCCTTTAAGAGGGACACCACAGATACGCAGTATTTT.

The chain recombines TRBV4-2 with TRBJ1-1, with 7 bases that match TRBD1. CDR1 and CDR2 (germline): LGHNA, YNFKEQ. V lost 1 base, J lost 8 bases, and 7 bases stayed unmatched. The CDR3 loop spans 14 amino acids. For the CDR3, the DNA is TGTGCCAGCAGCCAAGGGGGAGGGGGCGGGGAAGCTTTCTTT. Protein sequence: CASSQGGGGGEAFF.

The table lists this clonotype with a count of one. The chain recombines TRBV27 with TRBJ1-1; D ambiguous. From germline, CDR1 is MNHEY and CDR2 SMNVEV (reference sequence). The CDR3 is 15 residues long. The V end lost 3 bases, the J end lost 0 bases, and 11 bases lay between the germline ends. The CDR3 reads CASSLGSTLNTEAFF. In DNA, the CDR3 is TGTGCCAGCAGTTTGGGCAGCACTCTGAACACTGAAGCTTTCTTT.

The sample holds many counts of this clonotype. The chain joins TRBV27 to TRBJ2-7; possible D gene TRBD1, 6 bases. This CDR3 has 13 amino acids. In germline, CDR1 is MNHEY, CDR2 SMNVEV (reference sequence). The germline V and J ends were trimmed by 3 bases and 9 bases, with 15 bases remaining between them. The CDR3 DNA is TGTGCCAGCAGTTTTTCTGTCAGGGGCCGGCAGTACTTC. This translates into CASSFSVRGRQYF.

This clonotype was observed a few times. The chain couples TRBV28 to TRBJ2-7; 8 nucleotides align to TRBD2. The V segment lost 6 bases and the J segment 5 bases; nucleotides outside the gene matches: 12. This CDR3 spans 15 amino acids. Germline CDR1 reads MDHEN; CDR2 reads SYDVKM. The CDR3, as DNA: TGTGCCAGCAGACGCAGCGGGGGAGTAGCGAACGAGCAGTACTTC. Translated: CASRRSGGVANEQYF. Complete variable domain (other parts from reference TRBV28 and TRBJ2-7): DVKVTQSSRYLVKRTGEKVFLECVQDMDHENMFWYRQDPGLGLRLIYFSYDVKMKEKGDIPEGYSVSREKKERFSLILESASTNQTSMYLCASRRSGGVANEQYFGPGTRLTVT.

The rearrangement links TRBV7-9 to TRBJ2-3; tentatively, D is TRBD2 (6 bases). CDR1 is SEHNR, CDR2 FQNEAQ, per germline (reference sequence). The CDR3 runs 15 residues. The ends were cut back, 5 bases at V and 4 bases at J, with 16 bases in the middle. Here the CDR3 DNA reads TGTGCCAGCAGCCAGCGAGTGACTAGACCAGATACGCAGTATTTT. Translation gives CASSQRVTRPDTQYF. Variable domain in full (rest from reference TRBV7-9 and TRBJ2-3): DTGVSQNPRHKITKRGQNVTFRCDPISEHNRLYWYRQTLGQGPEFLTYFQNEAQLEKSRLLSDRFSAERPKGSFSTLEIQRTEQGDSAMYLCASSQRVTRPDTQYFGPGTRLTVL.

The V call is TRBV6-5, the J call TRBJ2-7, with 7 bases that match TRBD2. With V trimmed by 2 bases and J by 7 bases, 11 bases remained unmatched. This CDR3 spans 15 amino acids. Looked up from germline, CDR1 is MNHEY and CDR2 is SVGAGI. The CDR3 DNA is TGTGCCAGCAGTTACCCCCGCAGCGGGGTTTGGGAGCAGTACTTC. Translated, it gives CASSYPRSGVWEQYF.

This clonotype has only a few counts. The chain combines TRBV7-8 with TRBJ2-1; 7 bases line up with TRBD2. Germline CDR1 and CDR2: SGHVS and FQNEAQ. J was trimmed by 5 bases and V by 5 bases; bases with no gene match: 9. The CDR3 spans 15 residues. CDR3 in amino acids: CASSPFIREDNEQFF. DNA of the CDR3: TGTGCCAGCAGCCCCTTCATCCGGGAGGACAATGAGCAGTTCTTC.

The sample holds many counts of this clonotype. J is TRBJ2-5 and V is TRBV12-5; TRBD1 aligns across 12 bases. The V and J ends lost 5 bases and 3 bases, in that order; junction bases with no gene match: 7. There are 16 residues in the CDR3. From germline, CDR1 is LGHNT and CDR2 FRNRAP. CDR3 in DNA: TGTGCTAGTGGTGCCCTGGGGACAGGGGGCGAAGAGACCCAGTACTTC. It is translated as CASGALGTGGEETQYF.

Concerning this clonotype: The junction shows a germline mismatch at one end, possibly a read error. The rearrangement links TRBV6-2 or TRBV6-3 to TRBJ1-1; no definite D call. Looked up from germline, CDR1 is MNHEY and CDR2 is SVGEGT. This CDR3 contains 11 residues. In DNA form, the CDR3 reads TGTGCCAACAGTAGGAACACTGAAGCTTTCTTT. It yields the protein CANSRNTEAFF.

This clonotype showed up just a few times. The rearrangement links TRBV11-1 to TRBJ2-1; 9 bases map to TRBD2. Trimming removed 4 bases from V and 2 bases from J; junction bases left unmatched: 0. CDR1 and CDR2 (germline): SGHAT, FQDESV (reference sequence). The CDR3 sequence is 14 residues long. Here the CDR3 reads CASSSSGAYNEQFF. CDR3 in DNA: TGTGCCAGCAGCTCTAGCGGGGCCTACAATGAGCAGTTCTTC.

This clonotype was seen ten or more times. This chain links TRBV7-6 with TRBJ1-1; D unresolved. Trimming removed 5 bases at V and 2 bases at J, with 12 bases between. Germline V lookup: CDR1 SGHVS, CDR2 FNYEAQ. The CDR3 totals 14 residues. This CDR3 is CASSLEAENTEAFF. CDR3 bases: TGTGCCAGCAGCCTAGAGGCTGAAAACACTGAAGCTTTCTTT. Complete variable domain (other parts from reference TRBV7-6 and TRBJ1-1): GAGVSQSPRYKVTKRGQDVALRCDPISGHVSLYWYRQALGQGPEFLTYFNYEAQQDKSGLPNDRFSAERPEGSISTLTIQRTEQRDSAMYRCASSLEAENTEAFFGQGTRLTVV.

At least ten counts were recorded for this clonotype. The gene calls are TRBV7-8 and TRBJ1-1; a possible D gene is TRBD1 (6 bases). The V end lost 6 bases, the J end lost 0 bases, and 11 bases lay between the germline ends. Germline V gene data show CDR1 as SGHVS and CDR2 as FQNEAQ. The CDR3 is 14 amino acids. The CDR3 DNA reads as TGTGCCAGCAGACAGGGCCCCTTGAACACTGAAGCTTTCTTT. Translated: CASRQGPLNTEAFF.

CDR3 sequence: CAWSSQDRVFYEQYF. The DNA of the CDR3 is TGTGCCTGGAGTAGCCAGGACAGGGTTTTCTACGAGCAGTACTTC. This chain links TRBV30 with TRBJ2-7, with 8 nucleotides matching TRBD1. CDR1 is GTSNPN and CDR2 is SVGIG in the germline V gene (reference sequence). The V gene end was trimmed by 2 bases and the J gene end by 3 bases; junction bases not matched to a gene: 9. CDR3 length: 15 amino acids.

There are a few counts of this clonotype. The rearrangement uses TRBV5-3 and TRBJ1-1; D perhaps matches TRBD1 (5 bases). TRBV5-3 is identified as an open reading frame with a role that is uncertain. The V and J ends lost 8 bases and 3 bases respectively, with 20 bases between them. This CDR3 is 15 amino acids long. DNA for the CDR3: TGTGCCAGCAGGAGAGAAACGGGGGAGGACACTGAAGCTTTCTTT. The encoded protein is CASRRETGEDTEAFF.

This clonotype has just one count. The chain recombines TRBV6-6 with TRBJ1-1; D unclear. CDR1 and CDR2 (germline): MNHNY, SVGAGI (reference sequence). The CDR3 length is 13 residues. Trimming left V 10 bases short and J 3 bases short, with 15 bases between. As DNA, the CDR3 is TGTGCCACTAACCCCGGCGGCTACACTGAAGCTTTCTTT. Translated: CATNPGGYTEAFF.

The rearrangement uses TRBV11-2 and TRBJ2-7; the match to TRBD2 covers 15 bases. Germline V CDR1 and CDR2: SGHAT, FQNNGV. The CDR3 is 15 residues long. V dropped 4 bases and J dropped 3; count of bases not matched to a gene: 1. The CDR3 protein is CASSWTSGGDYEQYF. CDR3 DNA sequence: TGTGCCAGCAGCTGGACTAGCGGGGGGGACTACGAGCAGTACTTC.

This clonotype was seen more than once but under ten times. V and J are TRBV20-1 and TRBJ1-2; D gene unclear. Germline V gene sequence: CDR1 DFQATT, CDR2 SNEGSKA (reference sequence). The CDR3 has 14 amino acids. Trimming cost V 2 bases and J 4 bases, with 14 bases left between them. The CDR3 DNA reads as TGCAGTGCTAGATTGCAGTCGGTGGGCTATGGCTACACCTTC. Translation gives CSARLQSVGYGYTF.

The chain joins TRBV2 to TRBJ2-2, with D tentatively TRBD1 (5 bases). Germline V CDR1 and CDR2: SNHLY, FYNNEI. Trimming cost V 5 bases and J 4 bases, with 17 bases left between them. The CDR3 is 16 amino acids. The CDR3 DNA follows: TGTGCCAGCAGTCCCCGCAGGGCTCTTGGCACCGGGGAGCTGTTTTTT. Its protein product is CASSPRRALGTGELFF.

The V gene is TRBV30, the J gene TRBJ2-3; D gene unclear. Trimming left V 2 bases short and J 7 bases short, with 10 bases between. The CDR3 runs 12 residues. From germline, CDR1 is GTSNPN and CDR2 SVGIG (reference sequence). The CDR3 is CAWSPPDYTQYF. The DNA for the CDR3 is TGTGCCTGGAGTCCCCCGGATTATACGCAGTATTTT. Full variable domain (outside the CDR3, taken from reference TRBV30 and TRBJ2-3): SQTIHQWPATLVQPVGSPLSLECTVEGTSNPNLYWYRQAAGRGLQLLFYSVGIGQISSEVPQNLSASRPQDRQFILSSKKLLLSDSGFYLCAWSPPDYTQYFGPGTRLTVL.

This clonotype was counted between two and nine times. The J gene is TRBJ2-2, the V gene TRBV7-6; D unresolved. The CDR3 consists of 11 residues. The germline V gene has CDR1 SGHVS and CDR2 FNYEAQ. V lost 5 bases and J lost 8, with 6 bases in between. CDR3 in DNA: TGTGCCAGCAGCGACGCAGGGGAGCTGTTTTTT. Residues: CASSDAGELFF.

This clonotype was observed a few times. The chain is built from TRBV7-2 and TRBJ1-1, with unresolved D. V lost 1 base and J 5 bases, leaving 14 bases between the germline ends. This CDR3 is built from 15 residues. The germline CDR1 and CDR2 sequences are SGHTA and FQGNSA. Written as DNA, the CDR3 is TGTGCCAGCAGCTTAGGTTGGGGAGGAAAGACTGAAGCTTTCTTT. Translated, it gives CASSLGWGGKTEAFF.

This clonotype was detected only a few times. The V call is TRBV5-5, the J call TRBJ2-7; 9 bases are shared with TRBD1. The length of the CDR3 is 13 residues. The ends lost 0 bases at V and 6 bases at J; junction bases unmatched: 1. Germline assignment: CDR1 SGHKS and CDR2 YYEKEE (reference sequence). The CDR3 here is CASSLDRGLEQYF. The CDR3 nucleotides are TGTGCCAGCAGCTTGGACAGGGGGCTCGAGCAGTACTTC.

The V and J genes are TRBV18 and TRBJ2-7, with TRBD1 as a possible D gene (5 bases). The germline V gene has CDR1 KGHSH and CDR2 LQKENI. The CDR3 consists of 15 residues. Between the trimmed V and J ends, which lost 9 bases and 4 bases, there was a span of 22 bases. The CDR3 nucleotides are TGTGCCAGTCGAGATGAAGCCTCAGGGAATTACGAGCAGTACTTC. This translates into CASRDEASGNYEQYF. Supplemented by reference TRBV18 and TRBJ2-7, the full variable domain reads NAGVMQNPRHLVRRRGQEARLRCSPMKGHSHVYWYRQLPEEGLKFMVYLQKENIIDESGMPKERFSAEFPKEGPSILRIQQVVRGDSAAYFCASRDEASGNYEQYFGPGTRLTVT.

This clonotype was seen repeatedly, ten times or more. The CDR3 is CASSLTQIPGPSYEQYF. The CDR3 bases are TGTGCCAGCAGTTTAACCCAAATACCGGGCCCCTCCTACGAGCAGTACTTC. The V call is TRBV27, the J call TRBJ2-7; no reliable D call. The germline V and J ends were trimmed by 2 bases and 0 bases, with 17 bases remaining between them. The CDR3 length is 17 residues. The germline CDR1 and CDR2 sequences are MNHEY and SMNVEV (reference sequence).

V and J are TRBV27 and TRBJ2-5; D is undetermined. The CDR3 has 14 residues. Germline V lookup: CDR1 MNHEY, CDR2 SMNVEV (reference sequence). The V and J ends lost 6 bases and 5 bases respectively, with 16 bases between them. This CDR3 is CASSSGSGWETQYF. The CDR3 nucleotides are TGTGCCAGCAGCTCGGGCTCCGGGTGGGAGACCCAGTACTTC.